These 3 T cell receptor beta chains share one sample of origin, sequenced in a study of T cell responses to AZD1222 COVID-19 vaccine. Data came from immunoSEQ multiplex PCR; TCRdb stores just in-frame clones and leaves some out. The sample includes about 130,000 clones, around 90% of them seen just once. The sample consisted of peripheral blood, taken on day 0 of AZD1222 vaccination. These receptors originate from an adult in good health.

The chain employs TRBV7-9 and TRBJ2-5, with D maybe TRBD1 (6 bases). Deletions cut 5 bases from V and 2 bases from J, with 12 bases between. Germline CDR1 SEHNR, CDR2 FQNEAQ (reference sequence). This CDR3 is 14 amino acids long. The CDR3 sequence: CASSLGQIQETQYF. CDR3 sequence (DNA): TGTGCCAGCAGCCTCGGACAGATTCAAGAGACCCAGTACTTC.

The rearrangement uses TRBV5-1 and TRBJ2-7, with TRBD1 identical over 9 bases. Germline V gene sequence: CDR1 SGHRS, CDR2 YFSETQ. The V and J ends lost 4 bases and 7 bases, in that order; junction bases with no gene match: 12. This CDR3 region has 15 residues. The CDR3 reads CASSRGQGASREQYF. The CDR3 DNA reads TGCGCCAGCAGCAGGGGACAGGGAGCGTCGCGGGAGCAGTACTTC. The full variable domain, completed using reference TRBV5-1 and TRBJ2-7, is KAGVTQTPRYLIKTRGQQVTLSCSPISGHRSVSWYQQTPGQGLQFLFEYFSETQRNKGNFPGRFSGRQFSNSRSEMNVSTLELGDSALYLCASSRGQGASREQYFGPGTRLTVT.

The chain carries TRBV11-2 and TRBJ2-7; 7 bases align to TRBD2. The V segment lost 5 bases and the J segment 4 bases; nucleotides outside the gene matches: 8. This CDR3 contains 14 residues. Germline assignment: CDR1 SGHAT and CDR2 FQNNGV. In DNA, the CDR3 is TGTGCCAGCAGCACCGAGCGGGATAGGTACGAGCAGTACTTC. Translated: CASSTERDRYEQYF.